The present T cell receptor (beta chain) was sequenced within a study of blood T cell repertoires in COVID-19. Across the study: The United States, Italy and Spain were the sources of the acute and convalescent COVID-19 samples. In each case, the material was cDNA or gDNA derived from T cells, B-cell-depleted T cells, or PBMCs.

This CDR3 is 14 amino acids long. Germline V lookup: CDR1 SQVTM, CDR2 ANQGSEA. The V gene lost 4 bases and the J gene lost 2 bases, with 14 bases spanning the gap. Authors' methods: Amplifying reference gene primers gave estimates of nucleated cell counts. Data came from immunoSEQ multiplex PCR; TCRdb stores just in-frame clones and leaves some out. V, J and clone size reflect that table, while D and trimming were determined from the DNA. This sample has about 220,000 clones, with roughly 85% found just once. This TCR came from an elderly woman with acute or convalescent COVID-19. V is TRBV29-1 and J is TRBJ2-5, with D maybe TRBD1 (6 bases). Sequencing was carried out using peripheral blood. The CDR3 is CSVGFGRGQETQYF. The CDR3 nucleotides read TGCAGCGTTGGGTTTGGCAGGGGACAAGAGACCCAGTACTTC.